These 31 T cell receptor beta chains were all obtained from the same sample, sequenced in a study of radiation and T cells in renal cell carcinoma. TCRdb keeps only in-frame clones here, not all; method: immunoSEQ multiplex PCR. The sample lists fewer than 200,000 clones; around 89% were seen once. Noted time point: blood 4 weeks post-SBRT, at nephrectomy. Described treatment: 15 Gy SBRT to primary tumor, nephrectomy 4 weeks later. Source: blood, taken from a patient whose treatment included radiotherapy and nephrectomy. The receptor set was obtained from a woman aged 45-59 years with renal cell carcinoma.

The sample holds one count of this clone. The V call is TRBV19, the J call TRBJ1-2, with 7 bases aligning to TRBD1. Germline values: CDR1 LNHDA, CDR2 SQIVND (reference sequence). Germline trimming cut 4 bases from V and 8 bases from J; bases unmatched to any gene: 7. The CDR3 runs 13 residues. The CDR3 DNA follows: TGTGCCAGTAGTAGGGCCCAGGGGGACGGCTACACCTTC. It codes for CASSRAQGDGYTF.

The V gene is TRBV12-5, the J gene TRBJ2-7, with D perhaps being TRBD1 or TRBD2 (5 bases each). CDR1 and CDR2 from the germline V gene are LGHNT and FRNRAP. The CDR3 spans 14 residues. V lost 0 bases to trimming and J lost 6 bases, with 12 bases between them. The DNA of the CDR3 is TGTGCTAGTGGTTTGGTAATGGGGGTGGGCGAGCAGTACTTC. It translates to CASGLVMGVGEQYF.

V is TRBV5-1 and J is TRBJ1-2; 7 bases are shared with TRBD1. Germline assignment: CDR1 SGHRS and CDR2 YFSETQ. The J segment lost 8 bases and the V segment lost 3 bases, leaving 10 bases of the junction unmatched. This CDR3 is 14 amino acids long. The CDR3 region is CASSSTGLPRGYTF. DNA of the CDR3: TGCGCCAGCAGCTCGACAGGGCTTCCGCGAGGCTACACCTTC.

The chain links TRBV6-6 to TRBJ2-3, with a tentative D call TRBD1 (6 bases). CDR1 MNHNY and CDR2 SVGAGI come from the germline V gene (reference sequence). This CDR3 contains 14 residues. Trimming left V 8 bases short and J 6 bases short, with 18 bases between. In DNA, the CDR3 is TGTGCCAGCGCTGGGGGCCCACCCTCGGATACGCAGTATTTT. Translation gives CASAGGPPSDTQYF.

This sequence joins TRBV2 and TRBJ2-3; 9 positions match TRBD2. The CDR3 contains 16 residues. V shed 1 base and J 4 bases; nucleotides not matched to a gene: 6. Germline lookup yields CDR1 SNHLY and CDR2 FYNNEI. The CDR3 region is CASSEGIAGVADTQYF. The CDR3 bases are TGTGCCAGCAGTGAAGGTATAGCGGGGGTCGCAGATACGCAGTATTTT.

The chain joins TRBV4-2 to TRBJ2-3; 11 nucleotides align to TRBD2. The ends lost 4 bases at V and 0 bases at J; junction bases unmatched: 9. Germline lookup yields CDR1 LGHNA and CDR2 YNFKEQ. CDR3 length equals 18 residues. The CDR3 coding sequence is TGTGCCAGCAGCCGCCAACTAGCGGGGGCTCGAAGCACAGATACGCAGTATTTT. This gives the protein CASSRQLAGARSTDTQYF.

V and J are TRBV11-3 and TRBJ2-3; D remains unclear. Germline CDR1 and CDR2: SGHNT and YENEEA. V was shortened by 5 bases and J by 1 base, with 4 bases between the two germline ends. CDR3 length: 12 residues. In DNA form, the CDR3 reads TGTGCCAGCAGCAAACGCACAGATACGCAGTATTTT. It specifies CASSKRTDTQYF.

The chain carries TRBV5-5 and TRBJ1-1; D perhaps matches TRBD1 (6 bases). CDR1 SGHKS and CDR2 YYEKEE come from the germline V gene (reference sequence). V was cut by 1 base and J by 6 bases, with 13 bases left in between. The CDR3 is made up of 14 amino acids. The CDR3 loop reads CASSLRGKGAEAFF. In DNA form, the CDR3 reads TGTGCCAGCAGCTTGAGGGGGAAAGGGGCTGAAGCTTTCTTT.

The chain has TRBV5-6 and TRBJ2-3; unclear D gene. Trimming stripped 4 bases from V and 0 bases from J, with 15 bases between. CDR3 size: 16 residues. Looked up from germline, CDR1 is SGHDT and CDR2 is YYEEEE. CDR3 DNA sequence: TGTGCCAGCAGCCTGACCGTGACGCCCAGCACAGATACGCAGTATTTT. Translating it yields CASSLTVTPSTDTQYF.

The chain joins TRBV5-1 to TRBJ1-4, with 9 bases matching TRBD1. J lost 6 bases, V lost 2 bases, and 5 bases had no gene match. The V gene's germline CDR1 is SGHRS and CDR2 YFSETQ. This CDR3 is 15 amino acids long. The CDR3 loop reads CASSFTGGAYEKLFF. The DNA of the CDR3 is TGCGCCAGCAGCTTTACAGGGGGCGCATATGAAAAACTGTTTTTT. Supplemented by reference TRBV5-1 and TRBJ1-4, the full variable domain reads KAGVTQTPRYLIKTRGQQVTLSCSPISGHRSVSWYQQTPGQGLQFLFEYFSETQRNKGNFPGRFSGRQFSNSRSEMNVSTLELGDSALYLCASSFTGGAYEKLFFGSGTQLSVL.

This chain links TRBV18 with TRBJ1-2; D is unresolved. V was shortened by 3 bases and J by 5 bases, with 13 bases between the two germline ends. This CDR3 has 14 amino acids. Germline CDR1 reads KGHSH; CDR2 reads LQKENI. Here the CDR3 DNA reads TGTGCCAGCTCACCGGTGGACGGTAAATATGGCTACACCTTC. Translation: CASSPVDGKYGYTF.

Worth noting for this clone: The sample holds other DNA sequences that translate to the same CDR3. The genes are TRBV7-2 and TRBJ1-2; maybe TRBD1 (5 bases). V was cut by 1 base and J by 7 bases, with 7 bases left in between. Germline CDR1 and CDR2: SGHTA and FQGNSA. The CDR3 loop spans 12 amino acids. CDR3 sequence (DNA): TGTGCCAGCAGCTTAGGTGGGGGTGGCTACACCTTC. Its protein product is CASSLGGGGYTF.

This rearrangement joins TRBV25-1 to TRBJ1-2; the D is unclear. The CDR3 has 13 residues. CDR1 MGHDK and CDR2 SYGVNS come from the germline V gene. Trimming took off 3 bases at V and 7 bases at J, with 12 bases between the two ends. The CDR3 protein is CASSELPGTGYTF. The CDR3 nucleotides read TGTGCCAGCAGTGAGCTCCCGGGAACTGGCTACACCTTC.

The chain uses TRBV5-6 and TRBJ2-3, with D possibly being TRBD1 (5 bases). Germline CDR1 is SGHDT and CDR2 is YYEEEE. Trimming cost V 4 bases and J 6 bases, with 9 bases left between them. The CDR3 extends over 12 amino acids. The CDR3 sequence is CASSRPGDTQYF. CDR3 DNA: TGTGCCAGCAGCCGACCAGGGGATACGCAGTATTTT.

This chain links TRBV7-2 with TRBJ2-3, with D hard to call. Trimming pared 3 bases from V and 2 bases from J, leaving 3 bases between. Germline V gene sequence: CDR1 SGHTA, CDR2 FQGNSA. CDR3 length: 12 amino acids. DNA of the CDR3: TGTGCCAGCAGCTTTTACACAGATACGCAGTATTTT. Translated, it gives CASSFYTDTQYF.

The rearrangement uses TRBV7-9 and TRBJ1-1; weak D call: TRBD1 (6 bases). The CDR3 is 15 residues long. Trimming took off 4 bases at V and 1 base at J, with 13 bases between the two ends. Germline CDR1 SEHNR, CDR2 FQNEAQ (reference sequence). CDR3 region: CASSSTPGANTEAFF. In nucleotides, the CDR3 is TGTGCCAGCAGCTCAACGCCGGGGGCGAACACTGAAGCTTTCTTT.

The chain joins TRBV6-1 to TRBJ1-6; no clear D. The V gene's germline CDR1 is MNHNS and CDR2 SASEGT. Deletions cut 4 bases from V and 13 bases from J, with 14 bases between. The CDR3 is 13 amino acids. The CDR3 DNA reads as TGTGCCAGCAGTGCCGGACGGGAGGTCCCCCTCCACTTT. This encodes CASSAGREVPLHF.

The chain employs TRBV11-2 and TRBJ2-3; the match to TRBD2 covers 8 bases. V lost 1 base and J lost 0; bases outside the gene matches: 3. The CDR3 sequence is 16 residues long. Germline V CDR1 and CDR2: SGHAT, FQNNGV. CDR3 sequence (DNA): TGTGCCAGCAGCTTAGGGGCTAGCGGGAGCACAGATACGCAGTATTTT. Amino acid sequence: CASSLGASGSTDTQYF.

V and J are TRBV6-5 and TRBJ1-2; 8 bases are a match to TRBD1. CDR3 size: 14 residues. The V gene end was trimmed by 3 bases and the J gene end by 4 bases; junction bases not matched to a gene: 4. Looked up from germline, CDR1 is MNHEY and CDR2 is SVGAGI. The CDR3 loop is CASSYTDRVYGYTF. In nucleotides, the CDR3 is TGTGCCAGCAGTTATACGGACAGGGTCTATGGCTACACCTTC.

This chain uses TRBV2 with TRBJ2-5, with 13 bases aligning to TRBD2. V was pared by 5 bases and J by 3 bases, with 3 bases of the junction left unmatched. This CDR3 has 15 amino acids. The germline CDR1 and CDR2 sequences are SNHLY and FYNNEI. The CDR3 loop is CASSTSGGAEETQYF. CDR3 nucleotides: TGTGCCAGCAGTACTAGCGGGGGGGCGGAAGAGACCCAGTACTTC.

The V and J genes are TRBV19 and TRBJ2-3; D is undetermined. CDR3 size: 11 residues. CDR1 is LNHDA, CDR2 SQIVND, per germline (reference sequence). V was shortened by 3 bases and J by 6 bases, with 4 bases between the two germline ends. CDR3 coding DNA: TGTGCCAGTAGTATCGTGGATACGCAGTATTTT. Translating it yields CASSIVDTQYF.

Concerning this clone itself: Its ends do not fully match the called genes, so a read error is possible. J is TRBJ1-2 and V is TRBV10-1; D remains unclear. This CDR3 region has 10 residues. Germline V gene sequence: CDR1 WNHNN, CDR2 SYGVQD (reference sequence). The CDR3 region is CASSEMAGSF. CDR3 coding DNA: TGCGCCAGCAGTGAGATGGCCGGGTCCTTC.

The chain combines TRBV19 with TRBJ1-3; D gene uncertain. The CDR3 sequence is 17 residues long. Germline V gives CDR1 LNHDA, CDR2 SQIVND (reference sequence). Trimming removed 5 bases from V and 2 bases from J, with 19 bases in between. The CDR3 DNA is TGTGCCAGTAGTGAACCTCTCGGGTCGGGGACTGGAAACACCATATATTTT. Translated: CASSEPLGSGTGNTIYF.

V and J are TRBV18 and TRBJ1-4; 8 bases map to TRBD1. V dropped 6 bases and J dropped 2; count of bases not matched to a gene: 5. The CDR3 covers 15 residues. Germline V gene sequence: CDR1 KGHSH, CDR2 LQKENI. The CDR3 protein is CASSQGAGTNEKLFF. Written as DNA, the CDR3 is TGTGCCAGCTCTCAGGGGGCCGGGACTAATGAAAAACTGTTTTTT.

This chain links TRBV4-1 with TRBJ2-1, with 7 bases that match TRBD2. Trimming took 1 base from V and 7 from J; bases not matched to a gene: 13. Germline V lookup: CDR1 MGHRA, CDR2 YSYEKL. CDR3 length: 17 residues. CDR3 DNA: TGCGCCAGCAGCCAAGTGGGACTTGGGTTCGGGGGGAATGAGCAGTTCTTC. Translated: CASSQVGLGFGGNEQFF.

A remark on this clone: One junction end disagrees with the germline gene, perhaps due to a read error. This sequence joins TRBV5-6 and TRBJ2-6, with 8 bases lining up with TRBD1. This CDR3 has 17 residues. CDR1 and CDR2 (germline): SGHDT, YYEEEE. CDR3: CASTLTGALSGANVLTF. In DNA form, the CDR3 reads TGTGCCAGCACCTTGACAGGGGCACTCTCTGGGGCCAACGTCCTGACTTTC.

The V call is TRBV7-2, the J call TRBJ2-7; tentatively, D is TRBD1 (6 bases). With 5 bases removed from V and 3 bases from J, the gap between germline ends came to 11 bases. The germline V gene encodes CDR1 SGHTA and CDR2 FQGNSA. The CDR3 loop spans 13 amino acids. The CDR3: CASSPGQNYEQYF. Written as DNA, the CDR3 is TGTGCCAGCAGCCCTGGACAGAACTACGAGCAGTACTTC.

The count of this clone is one. The V call is TRBV5-4, the J call TRBJ2-7, with no clear D. This CDR3 region has 15 residues. Germline CDR1 and CDR2: SGHNT and YYREEE (reference sequence). Between the trimmed V and J ends, which lost 0 bases and 3 bases, there was a span of 13 bases. The CDR3 protein is CASSLEVGPHYEQYF. The CDR3, as DNA: TGTGCCAGCAGCTTGGAGGTGGGCCCCCACTACGAGCAGTACTTC.

This sequence joins TRBV6-6 and TRBJ1-4; D may be TRBD1 (5 bases). Trimming removed 7 bases from V and 8 bases from J, with 14 bases in between. Germline V gene sequence: CDR1 MNHNY, CDR2 SVGAGI (reference sequence). The CDR3 sequence is 13 residues long. Written as DNA, the CDR3 is TGTGCCAGCAACTCAGGGAGGGAAGAAAAACTGTTTTTT. Amino acid sequence: CASNSGREEKLFF.

The chain employs TRBV6-6 and TRBJ2-7; 7 positions match TRBD1. The CDR3 spans 14 residues. V dropped 2 bases and J dropped 1; count of bases not matched to a gene: 2. Germline CDR1 and CDR2: MNHNY and SVGAGI (reference sequence). CDR3 in amino acids: CASSYGQVSYEQYF. DNA of the CDR3: TGTGCCAGCAGTTACGGACAGGTTTCCTACGAGCAGTACTTC.

V usage is TRBV5-1 and J usage is TRBJ2-7; no firm D call. Between the trimmed V and J ends, which lost 0 bases and 5 bases, there was a span of 6 bases. CDR1 is SGHRS and CDR2 is YFSETQ in the germline V gene. The CDR3 covers 12 residues. CDR3 sequence reads: CASSLVPNEQYF. In DNA, the CDR3 is TGCGCCAGCAGCTTGGTTCCCAACGAGCAGTACTTC.